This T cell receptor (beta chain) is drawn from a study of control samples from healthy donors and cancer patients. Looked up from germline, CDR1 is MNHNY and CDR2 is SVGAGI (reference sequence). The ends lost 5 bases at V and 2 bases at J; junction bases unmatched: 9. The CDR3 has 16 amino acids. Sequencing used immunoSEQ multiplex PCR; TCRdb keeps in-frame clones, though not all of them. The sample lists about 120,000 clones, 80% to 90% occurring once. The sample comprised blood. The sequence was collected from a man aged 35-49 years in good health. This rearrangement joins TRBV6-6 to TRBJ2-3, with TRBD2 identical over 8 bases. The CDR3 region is CASSRKSGGTTDTQYF. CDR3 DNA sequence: TGTGCCAGCAGTAGAAAAAGCGGGGGCACCACAGATACGCAGTATTTT.